Described below is a single TCR beta chain sequence and its context. The study recruited people aged about 18 to 89 years across 20 to 30 US areas. Symptom resolution, clearance, or two negative PCRs marked donors in Cohort 3 as recovered. The sample is drawn from a study of blood T cell repertoires in COVID-19. Study summary: Whether acute or convalescent, the COVID-19 samples came from the United States, Italy and Spain.

Trimming removed 3 bases at V and 0 bases at J, with 5 bases between. From germline, CDR1 is MNHEY and CDR2 SMNVEV (reference sequence). The CDR3 spans 13 residues. TCRdb keeps only in-frame clones here, not all; method: immunoSEQ multiplex PCR. Among roughly 400,000 clones listed, around 90% were seen once. Sequenced input: PBMCs or T cells enriched from blood (not recorded which). The chain combines TRBV27 with TRBJ1-1; D call uncertain. The clonotype was recovered from a man aged 18 to 29 who had recovered from COVID-19. The CDR3 protein is CASSFTVNTEAFF. The CDR3 DNA follows: TGTGCCAGCAGTTTCACAGTGAACACTGAAGCTTTCTTT.